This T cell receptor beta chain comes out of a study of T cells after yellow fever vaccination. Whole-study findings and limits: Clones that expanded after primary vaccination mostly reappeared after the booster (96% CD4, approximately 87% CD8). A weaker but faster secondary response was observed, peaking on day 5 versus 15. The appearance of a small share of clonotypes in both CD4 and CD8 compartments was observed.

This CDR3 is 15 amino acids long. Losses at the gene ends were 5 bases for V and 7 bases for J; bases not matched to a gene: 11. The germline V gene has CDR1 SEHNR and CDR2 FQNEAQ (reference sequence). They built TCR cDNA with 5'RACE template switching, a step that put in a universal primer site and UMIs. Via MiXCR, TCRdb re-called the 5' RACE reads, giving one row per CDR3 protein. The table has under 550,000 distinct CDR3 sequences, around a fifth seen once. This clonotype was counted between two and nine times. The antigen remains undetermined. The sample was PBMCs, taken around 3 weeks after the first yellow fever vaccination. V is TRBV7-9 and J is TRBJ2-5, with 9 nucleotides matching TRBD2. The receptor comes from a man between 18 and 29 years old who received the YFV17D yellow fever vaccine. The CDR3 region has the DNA TGTGCCAGCAGCCCCGCAGCGGGGGGCCCCAGGACCCAGTACTTC. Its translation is CASSPAAGGPRTQYF.